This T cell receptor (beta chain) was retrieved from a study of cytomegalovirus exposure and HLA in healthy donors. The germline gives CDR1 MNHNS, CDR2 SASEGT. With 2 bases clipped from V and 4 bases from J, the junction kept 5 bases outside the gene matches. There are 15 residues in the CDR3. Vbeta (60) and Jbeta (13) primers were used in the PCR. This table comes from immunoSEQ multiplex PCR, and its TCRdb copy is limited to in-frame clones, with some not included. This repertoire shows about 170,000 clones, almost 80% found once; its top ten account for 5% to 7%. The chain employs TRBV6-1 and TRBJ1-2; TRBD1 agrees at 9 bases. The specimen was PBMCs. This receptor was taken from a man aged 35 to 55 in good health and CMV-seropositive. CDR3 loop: CASSERQGVPYGYTF. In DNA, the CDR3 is TGTGCCAGCAGTGAAAGACAGGGGGTACCCTATGGCTACACCTTC.